This TCR beta chain was observed in a study of cytotoxic CD8 clonotypes in ibrutinib-treated CLL. Germline V gene lookup returns CDR1 SEHNR and CDR2 FQNEAQ (reference sequence). V was pared by 5 bases and J by 7 bases, with 15 bases between. CDR3 size: 14 residues. Targeted sequencing depth ranged from 1 in 200,000 to 1 in 1 million T cells. Profiled with immunoSEQ multiplex PCR; TCRdb holds only in-frame clones, not every one. The table lists around 130,000 clones, around 84% of them singletons. As for this clone: The antigen is not known.

General study results and limits: Increased clonality at ibrutinib response gave way to a return toward baseline at progression. Sustained-remission and progressing patients were not sampled at matched times.

This TCR derives from a human donor with chronic lymphocytic leukemia. This chain links TRBV7-9 with TRBJ2-1; D remains ambiguous. The material was PBMCs, obtained after 24 months of ibrutinib treatment. The CDR3 DNA is TGTGCCAGCAGCCCCGAGACCGGATCTAATGAGCAGTTCTTC. As protein: CASSPETGSNEQFF. Complete variable domain (other parts from reference TRBV7-9 and TRBJ2-1): DTGVSQNPRHKITKRGQNVTFRCDPISEHNRLYWYRQTLGQGPEFLTYFQNEAQLEKSRLLSDRFSAERPKGSFSTLEIQRTEQGDSAMYLCASSPETGSNEQFFGPGTRLTVL.